This T cell receptor beta chain was found in a study of regulatory T cells in long-lasting Graves disease. The CDR3 extends over 11 amino acids. V shed 7 bases and J shed 10 bases, with 11 bases lying between them. This clonotype was detected ten times or more. Regarding time point: newly diagnosed GD, antithyroid drugs for less than 3 months. PBMCs were the source of the RNA used for TCR sequencing. A blood draw put approximately 9 milliliters of peripheral blood into EDTA tubes. Assembly of TCR beta libraries relied on iRepertoire HTBI primers together with Arm-PCR of CDR3 regions. In TCRdb, the multiplex PCR reads were re-called with MiXCR into one record per CDR3 protein. The table has 400,000 to 500,000 distinct CDR3 sequences, 15% to 20% seen once. These records were also assigned to another study, of T cells in Graves' hyperthyroidism and ophthalmopathy. That study adds: In patients aged 18 to 65, hyperthyroidism was newly diagnosed, with duration under 2 months. Most thyroid clonotypes expanded above 0.001 were also detected in blood. Separation of ophthalmopathy from stable hyperthyroidism was achieved by a 13 V-J model.

The sample was peripheral blood mononuclear cells (PBMCs), taken at new diagnosis, from a patient treated with antithyroid drugs. The rearrangement links TRBV12-3 or TRBV12-4 to TRBJ2-1; D uncertain. The sequence was collected from a woman in her late teens or twenties with Graves disease. CDR3 DNA: TGTGCCAGCAATGGTGGGTGGGAGCAGTTCTTC. This encodes CASNGGWEQFF.